A single sample gave rise to the 3 T cell receptor beta chains below, sequenced in a study of spatial heterogeneity in lung cancer (dated by TCRdb to about 2019). Results and caveats for the whole study, not just this receptor: The tumor nonsynonymous mutation count correlated with the number of expanded intratumoral alpha and beta TCRs.

These receptors are not linked to any known antigen. The method behind the library was 5' RACE. TCRdb shows the sequencer as NextSeq 500. In TCRdb, the public reads were trimmed at Q25 with fastp and aligned with MiXCR, with productive beta chains retained. Rows are combined by CDR3 protein, so each entry shows the most common genes and DNA. The sample table holds thousands of distinct CDR3 sequences, of which roughly 7.4% were seen once. The ten largest make up 25% to 30% of the sample. The time point label, as the study defines it: sample taken at primary tumor resection. Sequenced here: lung tumor tissue, sampled at surgery. Receptor source: a female donor with early-stage non-small cell lung cancer.

By its share, this clonotype is medium-sized. This CDR3 reads CASKSQPNTEAFF. The DNA of the CDR3 is TGTGCCAGTAAATCTCAGCCGAACACTGAAGCTTTCTTT. This rearrangement joins TRBV2 to TRBJ1-1; D remains ambiguous. The V gene lost 9 bases and the J gene lost 1 base, with 12 bases spanning the gap. Germline CDR1 reads SNHLY; CDR2 reads FYNNEI. The CDR3 has 13 amino acids.

This clonotype rates as medium-sized. V usage is TRBV6-2 or TRBV6-3 and J usage is TRBJ2-3, with 13 positions matching TRBD2. The CDR3 is 18 residues long. With V trimmed by 6 bases and J by 9 bases, 18 bases remained unmatched. Germline CDR1 and CDR2: MNHEY and SVGEGT. The CDR3 nucleotides read TGTGCCAGCAGAGCACCTGGGACTAGCGGGGCCCTCATAGGAACGCAGTATTTT. Its protein is CASRAPGTSGALIGTQYF.

Ten or more counts support this clonotype. The junction departs from the called germline gene at one end, perhaps through a read error. The CDR3 sequence: CASSLGEEETQYF. DNA for the CDR3: TGTGCTAGCAGCTTAGGCGAGGAAGAGACCCAGTACTTC. The chain links TRBV7-7 to TRBJ2-5; D not resolved. Germline V gene sequence: CDR1 SSHAT, CDR2 FNYEAQ (reference sequence). CDR3 length equals 13 residues.